This T cell receptor (beta chain) was documented in a study of T cell repertoires in cytomegalovirus infection. Study-wide context: Indications of both CMV infection and matching HLA type were provided by public TCR beta signatures.

TCRdb reprocessed the reads via MiXCR and lists one record per CDR3 protein. Among roughly 630,000 distinct CDR3 sequences listed, 20% to 25% were seen once. This clonotype was seen only a few times. The CDR3 runs 15 residues. V gave up 6 bases and J gave up 0 bases, with 9 bases separating them. Germline CDR1 is SNHLY and CDR2 is FYNNEI. The rearrangement uses TRBV2 and TRBJ2-6; D is unresolved. Sequenced material: CD8+ T cells from PBMCs. This clonotype originated in a human donor in good health (CMV status not recorded). Some clones in this sample may be carry-over from other donors' samples. CDR3 DNA: TGTGCCAGCAGGGACGTCTTCTCTGGGGCCAACGTCCTGACTTTC. Translated: CASRDVFSGANVLTF.